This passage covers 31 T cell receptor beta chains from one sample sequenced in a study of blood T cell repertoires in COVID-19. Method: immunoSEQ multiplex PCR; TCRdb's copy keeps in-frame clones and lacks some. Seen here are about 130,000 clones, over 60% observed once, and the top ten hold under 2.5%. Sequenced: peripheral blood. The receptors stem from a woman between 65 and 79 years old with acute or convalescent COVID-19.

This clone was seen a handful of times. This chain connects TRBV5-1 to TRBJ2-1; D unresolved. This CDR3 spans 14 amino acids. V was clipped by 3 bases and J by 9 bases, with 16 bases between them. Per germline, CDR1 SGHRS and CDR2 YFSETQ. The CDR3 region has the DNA TGCGCCAGCAGCTCCATTTCGGAGCGCGGTGAGCAGTTCTTC. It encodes CASSSISERGEQFF.

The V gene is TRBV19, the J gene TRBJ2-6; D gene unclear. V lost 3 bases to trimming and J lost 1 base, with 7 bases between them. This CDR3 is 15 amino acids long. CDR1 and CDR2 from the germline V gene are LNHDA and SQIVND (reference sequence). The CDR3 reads CASSILRSGANVLTF. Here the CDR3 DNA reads TGTGCCAGTAGTATTCTGCGATCTGGGGCCAACGTCCTGACTTTC.

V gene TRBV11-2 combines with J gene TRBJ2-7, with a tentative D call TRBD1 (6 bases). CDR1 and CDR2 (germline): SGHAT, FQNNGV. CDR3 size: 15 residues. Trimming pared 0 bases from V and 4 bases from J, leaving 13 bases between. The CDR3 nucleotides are TGTGCCAGCAGCTTAGATTTGGGACAACCTTACGAGCAGTACTTC. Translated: CASSLDLGQPYEQYF.

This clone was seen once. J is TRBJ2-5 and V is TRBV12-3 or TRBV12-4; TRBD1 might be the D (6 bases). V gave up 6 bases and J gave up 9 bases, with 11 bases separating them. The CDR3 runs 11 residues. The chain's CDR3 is CASSTGMAQYF. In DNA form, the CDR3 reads TGTGCCAGCAGCACAGGGATGGCCCAGTACTTC.

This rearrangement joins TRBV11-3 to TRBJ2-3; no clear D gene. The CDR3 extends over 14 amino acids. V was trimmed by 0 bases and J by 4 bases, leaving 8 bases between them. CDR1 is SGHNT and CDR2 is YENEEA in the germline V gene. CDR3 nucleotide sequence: TGTGCCAGCAGCTTAGATCGTAAATCAGATACGCAGTATTTT. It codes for CASSLDRKSDTQYF.

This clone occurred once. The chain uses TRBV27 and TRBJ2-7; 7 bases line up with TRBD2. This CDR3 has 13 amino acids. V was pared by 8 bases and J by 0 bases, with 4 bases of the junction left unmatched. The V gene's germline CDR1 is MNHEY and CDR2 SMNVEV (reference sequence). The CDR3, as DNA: TGTGCCAGCGCCAGCGGGGACTCCTACGAGCAGTACTTC. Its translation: CASASGDSYEQYF.

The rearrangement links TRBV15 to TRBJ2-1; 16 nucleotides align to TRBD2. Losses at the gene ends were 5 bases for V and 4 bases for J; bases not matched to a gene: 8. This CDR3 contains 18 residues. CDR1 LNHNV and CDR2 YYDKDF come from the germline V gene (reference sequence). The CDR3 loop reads CATSHRGLAGGDYNEQFF. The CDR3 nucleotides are TGTGCCACCAGCCACCGGGGACTAGCGGGGGGGGATTACAATGAGCAGTTCTTC.

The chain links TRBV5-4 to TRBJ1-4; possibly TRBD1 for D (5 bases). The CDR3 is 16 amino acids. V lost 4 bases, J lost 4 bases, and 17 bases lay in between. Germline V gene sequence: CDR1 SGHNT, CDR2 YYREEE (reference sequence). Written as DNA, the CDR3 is TGTGCCAGCAGCCCTGGAGGATTGGGGGGTAATGAAAAACTGTTTTTT. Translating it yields CASSPGGLGGNEKLFF.

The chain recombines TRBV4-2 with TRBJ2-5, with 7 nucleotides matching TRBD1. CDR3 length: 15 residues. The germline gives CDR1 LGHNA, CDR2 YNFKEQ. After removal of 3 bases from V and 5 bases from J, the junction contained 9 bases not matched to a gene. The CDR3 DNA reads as TGTGCCAGCAGCCAGAGACAGGGTTCCGGGGAGACCCAGTACTTC. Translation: CASSQRQGSGETQYF.

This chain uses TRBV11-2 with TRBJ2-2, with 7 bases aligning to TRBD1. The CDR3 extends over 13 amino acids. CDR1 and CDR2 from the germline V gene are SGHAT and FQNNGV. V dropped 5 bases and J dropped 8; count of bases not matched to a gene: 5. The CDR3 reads CASSGRQGGELFF. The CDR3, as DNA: TGTGCCAGCAGCGGACGACAGGGTGGGGAGCTGTTTTTT.

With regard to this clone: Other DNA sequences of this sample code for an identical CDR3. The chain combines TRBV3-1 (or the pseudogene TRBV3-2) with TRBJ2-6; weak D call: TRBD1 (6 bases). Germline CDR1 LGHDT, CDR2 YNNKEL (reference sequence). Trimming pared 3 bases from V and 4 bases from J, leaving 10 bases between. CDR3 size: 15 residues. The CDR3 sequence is CASSQRGSGANVLTF. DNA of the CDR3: TGTGCCAGCAGCCAGAGGGGGTCCGGGGCCAACGTCCTGACTTTC.

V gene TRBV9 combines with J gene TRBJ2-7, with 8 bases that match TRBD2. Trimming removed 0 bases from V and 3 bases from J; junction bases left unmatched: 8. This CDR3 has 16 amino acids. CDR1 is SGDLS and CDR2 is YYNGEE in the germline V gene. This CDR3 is CASSVDAGGVDYEQYF. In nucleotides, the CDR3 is TGTGCCAGCAGCGTAGACGCGGGGGGTGTCGACTACGAGCAGTACTTC.

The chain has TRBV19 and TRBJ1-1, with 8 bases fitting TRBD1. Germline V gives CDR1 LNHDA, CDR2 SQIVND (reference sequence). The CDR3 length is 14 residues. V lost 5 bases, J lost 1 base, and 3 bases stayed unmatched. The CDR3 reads CASSRDRTNTEAFF. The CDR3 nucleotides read TGTGCCAGTAGTCGGGACAGGACGAACACTGAAGCTTTCTTT.

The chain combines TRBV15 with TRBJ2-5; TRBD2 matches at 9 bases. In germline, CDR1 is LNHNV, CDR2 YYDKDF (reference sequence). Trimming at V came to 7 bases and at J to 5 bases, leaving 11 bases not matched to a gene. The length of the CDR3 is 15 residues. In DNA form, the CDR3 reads TGTGCCACCACACTTCGCGGGGGGGCCGGTGAGACCCAGTACTTC. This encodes CATTLRGGAGETQYF.

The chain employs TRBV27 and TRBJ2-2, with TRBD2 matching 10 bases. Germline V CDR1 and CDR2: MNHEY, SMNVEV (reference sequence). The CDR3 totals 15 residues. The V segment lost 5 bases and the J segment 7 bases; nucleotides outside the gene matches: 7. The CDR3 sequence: CASSLLAGLGGELFF. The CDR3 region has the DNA TGTGCCAGCAGTCTACTAGCGGGGCTGGGCGGGGAGCTGTTTTTT.

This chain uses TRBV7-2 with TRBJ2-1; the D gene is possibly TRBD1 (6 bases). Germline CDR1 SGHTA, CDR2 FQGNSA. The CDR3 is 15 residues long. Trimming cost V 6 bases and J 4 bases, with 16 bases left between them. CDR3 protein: CASSQRQGRYNEQFF. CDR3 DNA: TGTGCCAGCAGTCAGCGCCAGGGGCGATACAATGAGCAGTTCTTC.

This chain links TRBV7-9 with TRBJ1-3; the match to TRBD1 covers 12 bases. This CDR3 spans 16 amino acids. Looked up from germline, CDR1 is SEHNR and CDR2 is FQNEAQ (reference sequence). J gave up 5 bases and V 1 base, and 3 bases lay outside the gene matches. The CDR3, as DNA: TGTGCCAGCAGCTTAGGGGACAGGGGGCTTAGAAACACCATATATTTT. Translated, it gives CASSLGDRGLRNTIYF.

In DNA form, the CDR3 reads TGCGCCAGCAGCTTAGGGACTAGTGGCAATGAGCAGTTCTTC. Its protein is CASSLGTSGNEQFF. The chain is built from TRBV5-1 and TRBJ2-1, with 8 bases that match TRBD2. V was clipped by 2 bases and J by 6 bases; unmatched bases: 4. There are 14 residues in the CDR3. The germline gives CDR1 SGHRS, CDR2 YFSETQ.

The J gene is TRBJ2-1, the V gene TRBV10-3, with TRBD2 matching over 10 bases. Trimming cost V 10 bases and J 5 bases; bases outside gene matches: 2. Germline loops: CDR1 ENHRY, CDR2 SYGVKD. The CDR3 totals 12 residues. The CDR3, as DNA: TGTGCCACGAGCGGGAGGGACAATGAGCAGTTCTTC. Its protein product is CATSGRDNEQFF.

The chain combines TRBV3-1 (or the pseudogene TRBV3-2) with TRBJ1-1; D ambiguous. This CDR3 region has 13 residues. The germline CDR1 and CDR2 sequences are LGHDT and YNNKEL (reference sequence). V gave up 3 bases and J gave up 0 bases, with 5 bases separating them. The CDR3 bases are TGTGCCAGCAGCCACCCGGTGAACACTGAAGCTTTCTTT. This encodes CASSHPVNTEAFF.

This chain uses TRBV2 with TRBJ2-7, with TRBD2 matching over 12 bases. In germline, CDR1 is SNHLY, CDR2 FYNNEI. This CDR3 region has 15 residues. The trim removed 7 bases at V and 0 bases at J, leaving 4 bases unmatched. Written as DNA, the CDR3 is TGTGCCAGCAAGGAGGGACTAGCGGGCTCCTACGAGCAGTACTTC. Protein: CASKEGLAGSYEQYF.

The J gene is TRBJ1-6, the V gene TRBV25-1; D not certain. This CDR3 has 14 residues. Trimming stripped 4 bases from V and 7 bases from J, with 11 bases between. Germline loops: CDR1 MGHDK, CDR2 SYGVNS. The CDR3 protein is CASSGIGVNSPLHF. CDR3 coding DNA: TGTGCCAGCAGTGGCATCGGAGTGAATTCACCCCTCCACTTT.

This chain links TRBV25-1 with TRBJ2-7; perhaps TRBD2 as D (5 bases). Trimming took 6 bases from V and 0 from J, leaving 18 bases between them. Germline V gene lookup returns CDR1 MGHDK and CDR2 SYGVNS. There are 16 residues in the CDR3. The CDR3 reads CASSGESQALSYEQYF. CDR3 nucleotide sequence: TGTGCCAGCAGCGGGGAGTCCCAGGCGCTCTCCTACGAGCAGTACTTC.

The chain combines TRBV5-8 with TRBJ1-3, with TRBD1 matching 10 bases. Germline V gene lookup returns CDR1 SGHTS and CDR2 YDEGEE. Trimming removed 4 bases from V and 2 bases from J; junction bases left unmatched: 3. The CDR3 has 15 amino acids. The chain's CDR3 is CASSLGQGAGNTIYF. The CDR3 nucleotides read TGTGCCAGCAGCCTCGGACAGGGGGCTGGAAACACCATATATTTT.

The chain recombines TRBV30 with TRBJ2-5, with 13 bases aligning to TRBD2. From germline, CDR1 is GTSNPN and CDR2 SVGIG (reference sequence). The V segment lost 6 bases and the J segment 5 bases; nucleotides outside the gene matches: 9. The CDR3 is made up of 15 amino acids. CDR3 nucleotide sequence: TGTGCCTGCGGACTAGCGGGAGCCTTCGGGGAGACCCAGTACTTC. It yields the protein CACGLAGAFGETQYF.

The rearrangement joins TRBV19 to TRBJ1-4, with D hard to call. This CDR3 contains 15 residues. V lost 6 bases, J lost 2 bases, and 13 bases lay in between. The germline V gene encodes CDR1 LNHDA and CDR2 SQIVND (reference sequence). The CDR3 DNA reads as TGTGCCAGTAGGAGAGCTCCCCTCACTAATGAAAAACTGTTTTTT. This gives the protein CASRRAPLTNEKLFF.

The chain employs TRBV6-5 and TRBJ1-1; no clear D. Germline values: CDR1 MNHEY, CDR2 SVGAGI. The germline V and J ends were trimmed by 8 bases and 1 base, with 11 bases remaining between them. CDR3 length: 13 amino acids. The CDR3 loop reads CASRLGRNTEAFF. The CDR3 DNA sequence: TGTGCCAGCCGATTGGGGAGGAACACTGAAGCTTTCTTT.

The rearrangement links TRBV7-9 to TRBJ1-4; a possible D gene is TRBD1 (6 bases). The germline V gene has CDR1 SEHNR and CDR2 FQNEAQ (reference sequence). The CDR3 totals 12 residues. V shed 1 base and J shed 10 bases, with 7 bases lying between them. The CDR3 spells CASSLDRVKLFF. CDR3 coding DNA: TGTGCCAGCAGCTTAGACAGGGTAAAACTGTTTTTT.

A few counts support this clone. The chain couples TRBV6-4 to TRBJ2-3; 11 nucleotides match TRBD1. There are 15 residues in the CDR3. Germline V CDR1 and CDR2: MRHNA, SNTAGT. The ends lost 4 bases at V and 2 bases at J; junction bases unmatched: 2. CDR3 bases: TGTGCCAGCAGTGCCGGACAGGGGGCCACAGATACGCAGTATTTT. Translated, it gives CASSAGQGATDTQYF.

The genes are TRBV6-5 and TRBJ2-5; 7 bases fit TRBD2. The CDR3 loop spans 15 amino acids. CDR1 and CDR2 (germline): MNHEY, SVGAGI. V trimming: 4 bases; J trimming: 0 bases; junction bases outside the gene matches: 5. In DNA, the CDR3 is TGTGCCAGCAGTTTTCTAGCGGCAAACCAAGAGACCCAGTACTTC. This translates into CASSFLAANQETQYF.

In DNA, the CDR3 is TGTGCCAGTAGTCCCCTCCCGGACAGGGCTAACTATGGCTACACCTTC. It translates to CASSPLPDRANYGYTF. The chain carries TRBV19 and TRBJ1-2; 8 positions agree with TRBD1. The CDR3 covers 16 residues. J gave up 0 bases and V 5 bases, and 8 bases lay outside the gene matches. The germline gives CDR1 LNHDA, CDR2 SQIVND (reference sequence).